The present TCR beta chain was sequenced within a study of a mutant IDH1 vaccine in newly diagnosed glioma (dated by TCRdb to about 2021). Some background on the complete study: Eight vaccinations were administered to patients in weeks 1, 3, 5, 7, 11, 15, 19 and 23, corresponding to visits V03 through V10. Vaccination was initiated 4-6 weeks after radiotherapy alone, or concurrently with temozolomide cycles in the chemotherapy-containing groups. Of the 32 patients who were treated, about 62% were male and about 40% were female, and the mean age was around 40 years. Prior to enrollment, patients had been given standard therapy consisting of radiotherapy alone, temozolomide alone, or radiochemotherapy with temozolomide, with the combination given to most patients. Peripheral blood was drawn at six visits: V03 (baseline), V05, V07, V10, V12 and V13. Longitudinal TCRB deep sequencing was done for some 26 treated patients, wherever samples were available for exploratory analyses.

Paper-wide results and their limitations: Changes in the top peripheral T cell clonotypes picked up by TCRB sequencing did not appear to be linked to pseudoprogression. Selection of PBMC samples for TCRB deep sequencing was based on availability. It was noted by the authors that analyses of patient blood samples could not be reproduced owing to sample limitations. Vaccine-induced immune responses across multiple MHC alleles were detected in over 85% of patients.

Library preparation used the immunoSEQ multiplex PCR assay. Following the manufacturer's protocol, the hsTCRB Kit was used to amplify rearranged TCR beta chain sequences. TCRB libraries were sequenced on an Illumina MiSeq. The study's processing was this. Demultiplexing, trimming and gene mapping were performed with the kit vendor's proprietary platform. The table was pulled from immuneACCESS by TCRdb, which kept in-frame rearrangements only. Such tables lose some clones; where checked, under half of the loss comes from unresolved V genes, and the rest has no known cause. The V and J calls and the clone size are those of that table, but D and trimming were determined from the DNA. Counted in this sample were over 50,000 clones; just under 90% of them appeared once. The ten largest make up about 4.2% of the sample. Remarks on this clone: Its antigen remains undetermined. Base qualities are not at hand, and no much larger clone is one base apart.

Including the terminal cysteine and phenylalanine, the CDR3 comprises 17 residues. Only the CDR3 DNA is retained, 51 bases long and in frame from the first base. The time point label corresponds to: week 5, during vaccination. Each vaccine dose, consisting of 300 ug of a 20-mer mutant IDH1 peptide in Montanide, was administered subcutaneously with topical imiquimod. Newly diagnosed WHO grade 3 or 4 IDH1-mutant astrocytomas showing loss of nuclear ATRX were present in the donors. The samples were drawn from NOA16, a multicentre, single-arm, open-label phase I trial in Germany that tested a mutant IDH1 peptide vaccine in humans for the first time. Genomic DNA for TCRB sequencing was extracted from EDTA blood using the DNeasy Blood and Tissue Kit.

The source of this sequence is a woman aged 40-49 years with glioma. The receptor chain draws on TRBV21-1 and TRBJ1-1; the table names TRBD1, a call not compared with the DNA. TRBV21-1 corresponds to a pseudogene. The specimen comprised PBMCs, sampled from a glioma patient whose treatment included an IDH1 peptide vaccine. CDR3 protein: CASSPRRTGAGNTEAFF. The DNA sequence follows: TGTGCCAGCAGTCCCAGGAGGACAGGGGCTGGGAACACTGAAGCTTTCTTT.